The present TCR beta chain was sequenced within a study of blood T cell repertoires in COVID-19. In this sample, this clone turned up a few times. Produced via immunoSEQ multiplex PCR; TCRdb's table is partial and in-frame only. This table holds more than 300,000 clones, roughly 90% found once. The sequencing input was peripheral blood. The sequence was collected from a woman aged 25 to 45 with COVID-19, enrolled during active disease.

The chain's CDR3 is CASSQKGGRSGELFF. As DNA, the CDR3 is TGTGCCAGCAGTCAGAAGGGGGGGCGCAGCGGGGAGCTGTTTTTT. J is TRBJ2-2 and V is TRBV4-2, with D maybe TRBD2 (7 bases). There are 15 residues in the CDR3. V lost 6 bases to trimming and J lost 7 bases, with 18 bases between them. Per germline, CDR1 LGHNA and CDR2 YNFKEQ.